This record looks at one T cell receptor (beta chain) sequence and its context. The record originates from a study of blood T cell repertoires in COVID-19. About the research overall: Sources were T cells, B-cell-depleted T cells, or PBMCs; the material itself was cDNA or gDNA.

Only in-frame clones appear in the TCRdb table, and some are missing; sequencing was by immunoSEQ multiplex PCR. The table has 270,000 or so clones, 70% to 90% seen once; the top ten hold approximately 6.6%. The CDR3 covers 15 residues. V was clipped by 4 bases and J by 5 bases; unmatched bases: 6. The germline gives CDR1 SGHRS, CDR2 YFSETQ. Ages ranged from about 18 to 89 years, with residence in 20 to 30 US areas. The study recruited exposed participants who had met a COVID-19 case within 2 weeks before entry. Source material: PBMCs or T cells enriched from blood (not recorded which). The TCR was taken from a woman aged 45-65 years who had been exposed to COVID-19. The rearrangement links TRBV5-1 to TRBJ2-5; 12 positions match TRBD1. The DNA for the CDR3 is TGCGCCAGCAGCCGGGACAGGGGGCTGAGGGAGACCCAGTACTTC. It encodes CASSRDRGLRETQYF.